Sequencing of this T cell receptor (beta chain) was carried out in a study of T cells after yellow fever vaccination. Study-wide results and caveats: Reappearance after the booster was seen for most primary-vaccination clones, at 96% CD4 and more than 80% CD8.

From germline, CDR1 is LGHDT and CDR2 YNNKEL (reference sequence). CDR3 length: 16 amino acids. The V and J ends lost 4 bases and 2 bases, in that order; junction bases with no gene match: 5. Generation of TCR cDNA used 5'RACE template switching (which added a universal primer site and UMIs). TCRdb redid the calling of the 5' RACE reads with MiXCR, one entry per CDR3 protein. In the table there are some 340,000 distinct CDR3 sequences, 4.1% of which are singletons. Turning to this clonotype: Its matching antigen is unknown.

The source of this sequence is a man aged 18 to 35 who received the YFV17D yellow fever vaccine. Material: PBMCs, obtained 5 days after the yellow fever booster vaccination. The chain has TRBV3-1 and TRBJ2-3; the match to TRBD2 covers 11 bases. The CDR3 sequence is CASSPPSGGHTDTQYF. In nucleotides, the CDR3 is TGTGCCAGCAGCCCCCCTAGCGGGGGGCACACAGATACGCAGTATTTT.